The present entry profiles one T cell receptor beta chain with its context. There is no known antigen for this receptor. No per-base quality is available; no much larger clone lies one base away. V is cut by 4 bases and J by 14 bases, and the space between the germline ends is 15 bases. CDR1 and CDR2 are read off the germline V gene (reference sequence) as LNHDA and SQIVND. The CDR3 holds 13 amino acids from the cysteine to the phenylalanine. The kept DNA is CDR3 alone, 39 bases in frame from the first base. To estimate absolute template abundance from read counts, synthetic TCR analog templates were spiked into each PCR. The immunoSEQ assay used bias-controlled V and J gene primers to amplify TCRbeta CDR3 regions from genomic DNA. Sequencing of rearranged TCRbeta segments was performed at approximately 20X coverage. The study's processing was this. Sequencing errors were corrected by clustering, and CDR3s were annotated against IMGT so that V, D and J genes could be assigned. Downstream analyses used only productive TCRbeta rearrangements, leaving out any out-of-frame or stop-codon sequences. To compute clonality, Shannon entropy was normalized by the log of the number of unique productive sequences and then subtracted from one. Clones differing between time points or between blood and tumor were identified using Fisher's exact test with Benjamini-Hochberg correction, with an adjusted p below 0.01 applied as the threshold. What TCRdb holds here is the immuneACCESS table cut down to in-frame rearrangements. Part of the clones is not present; checked against another copy, under half of the missing clones reflect an unresolved V gene, and the others are unexplained. From that table come the V and J calls and clone size; the DNA was used to work out D and trimming. For this sample there are about 14,000 clones; roughly 90% appear just once. The top ten clones comprise nearly 15% of the sample.

The data were taken from a study of PD-L1 blockade in urothelial cancer (TCRdb year 2017). For context, the study as a whole: Every patient began therapy in 2014 and was given atezolizumab 1,200 mg intravenously every 3 weeks. About 85% of the 29 patients were males with bladder-origin urothelial cancer, and about two thirds of the roughly 30 reported a prior smoking history. Patients had an ECOG performance status of 0 or 1 and had received between 0 and 3 prior chemotherapy regimens. Blood samples were analyzed 3 weeks after the start of treatment (second dose) and 6 weeks after the start of treatment. A median of 141,255 T cells and some 84,000 unique TCRs was obtained from blood samples, and a median clonality of around 0.08 was observed. The study was an exploratory multi-omic analysis of somatic, immune and clinical correlates of response to PD-L1 blockade with atezolizumab in urothelial cancer. Pretreatment tumor samples, along with matched peripheral blood serially collected before and after atezolizumab treatment, were subjected to TCR sequencing. Durable clinical benefit was defined as progression-free survival longer than 6 months, and TCR features were also tested against progression-free and overall survival. Whole exome sequencing and RNA sequencing of pretreatment tumors were performed alongside TCR sequencing in the same patients. Durable clinical benefit was achieved by nine patients and was not achieved by 20 patients. Just over 28 patients had pretreatment blood TCR-seq, some 25 had at least one posttreatment blood collection, and some 25 had tumor TCR-seq. Overall study results and their limits: A pretreatment peripheral blood TCR clonality below the median was linked to improved progression-free and overall survival. Because the sample size was small (n of about 29) and many of the analyses were exploratory, the results are meant to be hypothesis-generating. Among patients with durable benefit, tumor-associated TCR clones showed greater expansion in peripheral blood 3 weeks after treatment started (n of about 21, p = 0.022).

The cohort included some 30 patients with locally advanced or metastatic urothelial carcinoma who were treated at Memorial Sloan Kettering on a trial protocol. Peripheral blood mononuclear cells were collected pretreatment and during treatment, with between 1 and 8 total time points per patient. The Qiagen DNeasy Blood extraction kit was used to purify genomic DNA from total PBMCs and tumor samples. PBMCs were collected pretreatment and during treatment, and were isolated and stored as previously described. The TCR comes from a man in his 70s with urothelial cancer. This chain is built from TRBV19 and TRBJ1-6, with the D gene call left open. The material was PBMCs, obtained around atezolizumab (anti-PD-L1) treatment. The DNA sequence is TGTGCCAGTAGTAATTTTGGACTCAGATCCCTCCACTTT. Translated, it gives CASSNFGLRSLHF.